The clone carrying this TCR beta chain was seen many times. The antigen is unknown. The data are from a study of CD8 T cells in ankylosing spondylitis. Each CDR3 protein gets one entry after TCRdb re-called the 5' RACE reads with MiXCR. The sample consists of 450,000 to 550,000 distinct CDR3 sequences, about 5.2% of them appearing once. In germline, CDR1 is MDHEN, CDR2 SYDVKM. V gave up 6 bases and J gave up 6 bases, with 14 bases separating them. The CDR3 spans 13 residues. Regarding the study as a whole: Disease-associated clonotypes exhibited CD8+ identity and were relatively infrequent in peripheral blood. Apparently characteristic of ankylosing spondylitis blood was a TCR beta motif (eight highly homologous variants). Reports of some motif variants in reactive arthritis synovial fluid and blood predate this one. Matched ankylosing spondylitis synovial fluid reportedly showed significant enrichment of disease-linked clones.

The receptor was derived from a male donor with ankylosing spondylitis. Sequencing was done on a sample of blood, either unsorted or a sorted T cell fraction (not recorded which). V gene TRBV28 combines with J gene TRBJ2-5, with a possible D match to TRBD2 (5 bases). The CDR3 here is CASSLTSIKTQYF. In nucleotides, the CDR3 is TGTGCCAGCAGCCTTACTAGTATTAAGACCCAGTACTTC.